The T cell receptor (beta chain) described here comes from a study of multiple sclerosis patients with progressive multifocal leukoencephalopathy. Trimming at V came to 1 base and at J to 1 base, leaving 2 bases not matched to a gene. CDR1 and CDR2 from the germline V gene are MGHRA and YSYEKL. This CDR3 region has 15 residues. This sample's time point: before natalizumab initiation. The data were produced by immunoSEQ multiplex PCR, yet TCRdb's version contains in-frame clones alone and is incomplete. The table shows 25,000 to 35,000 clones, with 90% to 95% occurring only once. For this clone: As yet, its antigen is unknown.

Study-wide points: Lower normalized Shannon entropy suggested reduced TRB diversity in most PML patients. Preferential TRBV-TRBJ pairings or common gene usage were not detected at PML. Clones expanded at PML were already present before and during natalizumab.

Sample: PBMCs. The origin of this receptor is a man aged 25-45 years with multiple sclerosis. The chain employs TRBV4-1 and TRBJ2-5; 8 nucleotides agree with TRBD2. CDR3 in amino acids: CASSQAGGTQETQYF. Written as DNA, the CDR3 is TGCGCCAGCAGCCAAGCGGGGGGGACCCAAGAGACCCAGTACTTC.